This T cell receptor beta chain appears in the sequencing data of a study of blood T cell repertoires in COVID-19. Study in general: The United States, Italy and Spain provided the acute and convalescent COVID-19 samples. In each case, the material was cDNA or gDNA derived from T cells, B-cell-depleted T cells, or PBMCs.

TCRdb keeps only in-frame clones here, not all; method: immunoSEQ multiplex PCR. The sample holds 70,000 to 90,000 clones; roughly 90% are singletons and the top ten take about 5.7%. The Seattle patients joined while their infection was active and were tracked longitudinally afterward. In germline, CDR1 is SQVTM, CDR2 ANQGSEA. CDR3 length: 17 residues. With V trimmed by 0 bases and J by 6 bases, 15 bases remained unmatched. Sequencing used peripheral blood. The genes are TRBV29-1 and TRBJ2-7; 9 bases agree with TRBD2. The sequence came from an elderly man with COVID-19, enrolled during active disease. CDR3 in amino acids: CSVEDLSLLAGQGEQYF. The CDR3 DNA sequence: TGCAGCGTTGAAGATCTAAGCCTGCTAGCGGGGCAAGGCGAGCAGTACTTC.